Each of the 25 T cell receptor beta chains below was sequenced from the same sample in a study of T cell responses to AZD1222 COVID-19 vaccine. Measured with immunoSEQ multiplex PCR; TCRdb has only the in-frame clones, and not every one. The profile shows about 120,000 clones, about 87% of them singletons. Sample: peripheral blood, taken on day 0 of AZD1222 vaccination. The receptors stem from an adult in good health.

Only one count was recorded for this clone. The J gene is TRBJ1-1, the V gene TRBV30; D is uncertain. There are 13 residues in the CDR3. V lost 0 bases and J 10 bases, leaving 15 bases between the germline ends. The germline CDR1 and CDR2 sequences are GTSNPN and SVGIG (reference sequence). In nucleotides, the CDR3 is TGTGCCTGGAGTGTAGCCGGTAGCCCTAGAGCTTTCTTT. It encodes CAWSVAGSPRAFF.

J is TRBJ2-7 and V is TRBV11-2; D is ambiguous. This CDR3 comprises 13 residues. V lost 5 bases and J lost 2, with 10 bases in between. Germline assignment: CDR1 SGHAT and CDR2 FQNNGV. Here the CDR3 reads CASSPTLPYEQYF. The CDR3 DNA follows: TGTGCCAGCAGCCCGACTCTTCCCTACGAGCAGTACTTC. The variable domain in full, with the rest retrieved from reference TRBV11-2 and TRBJ2-7, is EAGVAQSPRYKIIEKRQSVAFWCNPISGHATLYWYQQILGQGPKLLIQFQNNGVVDDSQLPKDRFSAERLKGVDSTLKIQPAKLEDSAVYLCASSPTLPYEQYFGPGTRLTVT.

CDR3 in DNA: TGTGCCAGCAGACGGGACCGTGGTACGCAGTATTTT. The encoded protein is CASRRDRGTQYF. V and J are TRBV5-4 and TRBJ2-3, with D perhaps given as TRBD1 or TRBD2 (5 bases each). Germline-derived CDR1 and CDR2 are SGHNT and YYREEE (reference sequence). The V gene lost 5 bases and the J gene lost 8 bases, with 12 bases spanning the gap. The CDR3 consists of 12 residues.

The chain combines TRBV28 with TRBJ1-2; a weak D match, TRBD1 (5 bases). The CDR3 totals 12 residues. Trimming left V 6 bases short and J 4 bases short, with 9 bases between. Germline V lookup: CDR1 MDHEN, CDR2 SYDVKM. CDR3 in DNA: TGTGCCAGCAGCCATGACAGCTATGGCTACACCTTC. Translating gives CASSHDSYGYTF.

The chain is built from TRBV5-1 and TRBJ2-5; D remains ambiguous. The germline gives CDR1 SGHRS, CDR2 YFSETQ. The CDR3 runs to 14 residues. Trimming stripped 7 bases from V and 4 bases from J, with 17 bases between. The CDR3 loop is CASLSGSGGETQYF. DNA for the CDR3: TGCGCCAGCCTCTCTGGATCTGGCGGAGAGACCCAGTACTTC.

V gene TRBV12-3 or TRBV12-4 combines with J gene TRBJ2-2; D unclear. This CDR3 contains 13 residues. The germline V and J ends were trimmed by 2 bases and 5 bases, with 6 bases remaining between them. CDR3 sequence reads: CASSLLLTGELFF. CDR3 bases: TGTGCCAGCAGTTTACTTCTGACCGGGGAGCTGTTTTTT.

This clone has a single count. The V and J genes are TRBV5-1 and TRBJ2-3; 9 bases fit TRBD1. J was trimmed by 0 bases and V by 7 bases; bases with no gene match: 3. Looked up from germline, CDR1 is SGHRS and CDR2 is YFSETQ. This CDR3 region has 14 residues. The CDR3 here is CASGTGHSTDTQYF. CDR3 nucleotides: TGCGCCAGCGGGACAGGGCACAGCACAGATACGCAGTATTTT.

The chain carries TRBV6-5 and TRBJ1-2, with no clear D. V lost 0 bases and J lost 7, with 9 bases in between. This CDR3 region has 13 residues. Germline V gene lookup returns CDR1 MNHEY and CDR2 SVGAGI. CDR3 loop: CASSYSQVVGYTF. In DNA form, the CDR3 reads TGTGCCAGCAGTTACTCCCAGGTGGTTGGCTACACCTTC.

The chain employs TRBV12-3 or TRBV12-4 and TRBJ1-1; D not resolved. Trimming pared 2 bases from V and 10 bases from J, leaving 11 bases between. The CDR3 covers 12 residues. CDR3: CASSLLAGSAFF. CDR3 bases: TGTGCCAGCAGTTTACTGGCTGGTTCAGCTTTCTTT.

This chain links TRBV28 with TRBJ1-2; 7 positions agree with TRBD1. The CDR3 has 16 residues. Germline CDR1 reads MDHEN; CDR2 reads SYDVKM. The ends lost 2 bases at V and 0 bases at J; junction bases unmatched: 6. CDR3 DNA: TGTGCCAGCAGTTTAAGAGGGGGCGTGGCTAACTATGGCTACACCTTC. Its translation: CASSLRGGVANYGYTF.

The chain recombines TRBV5-1 with TRBJ1-1; no clear D gene. Trimming cost V 0 bases and J 3 bases, with 9 bases left between them. The germline V gene encodes CDR1 SGHRS and CDR2 YFSETQ. This CDR3 is built from 14 residues. CDR3 residues: CASSLGTSDTEAFF. In DNA, the CDR3 is TGCGCCAGCAGCTTGGGGACGTCGGACACTGAAGCTTTCTTT. Full variable domain (rest looked up from reference TRBV5-1 and TRBJ1-1): KAGVTQTPRYLIKTRGQQVTLSCSPISGHRSVSWYQQTPGQGLQFLFEYFSETQRNKGNFPGRFSGRQFSNSRSEMNVSTLELGDSALYLCASSLGTSDTEAFFGQGTRLTVV.

The chain links TRBV6-4 to TRBJ2-1; TRBD2 matches 13 bases. This CDR3 comprises 16 residues. CDR1 and CDR2 from the germline V gene are MRHNA and SNTAGT. V shed 6 bases and J 4 bases; nucleotides not matched to a gene: 6. The DNA of the CDR3 is TGTGCCAGCAGGTCGACTAGCGGGAGGTCGTACAATGAGCAGTTCTTC. As protein: CASRSTSGRSYNEQFF.

Note on this clone: The same CDR3 can be traced to other DNA sequences in this sample. The genes are TRBV27 and TRBJ1-2; D is ambiguous. Trimming took off 3 bases at V and 2 bases at J, with 7 bases between the two ends. Germline V gives CDR1 MNHEY, CDR2 SMNVEV (reference sequence). The CDR3 contains 13 residues. CDR3 in amino acids: CASSFSGNYGYTF. The CDR3, as DNA: TGTGCCAGCAGTTTCTCCGGAAACTATGGCTACACCTTC.

The chain links TRBV3-1 (or the pseudogene TRBV3-2) to TRBJ2-7; D might be TRBD1 (6 bases). The CDR3 loop spans 11 amino acids. Trimming took 8 bases from V and 6 from J, leaving 11 bases between them. Germline V gene sequence: CDR1 LGHDT, CDR2 YNNKEL (reference sequence). The CDR3 DNA is TGTGCCAGCCAGGGGAACGGCGAGCAGTACTTC. It is translated as CASQGNGEQYF.

The chain uses TRBV27 and TRBJ1-4; D is unresolved. Germline values: CDR1 MNHEY, CDR2 SMNVEV (reference sequence). Deletions cut 5 bases from V and 8 bases from J, with 18 bases between. The CDR3 sequence is 15 residues long. As DNA, the CDR3 is TGTGCCAGCAGTCCGGCGACGGCCCTCAGCGAAAAACTGTTTTTT. Its protein is CASSPATALSEKLFF.

This chain links TRBV2 with TRBJ2-7; weak D call: TRBD1 (5 bases). V was cut by 10 bases and J by 7 bases, with 14 bases left in between. Germline CDR1 reads SNHLY; CDR2 reads FYNNEI. The CDR3 totals 11 residues. DNA of the CDR3: TGTGCCACCCGGACATTAAGGGAGCAGTACTTC. Its translation is CATRTLREQYF.

The chain uses TRBV11-3 and TRBJ2-2; D gene uncertain. The length of the CDR3 is 14 residues. CDR1 SGHNT and CDR2 YENEEA come from the germline V gene. Trimming took 0 bases from V and 1 from J, leaving 3 bases between them. DNA for the CDR3: TGTGCCAGCAGCTTAGACAGGAACACCGGGGAGCTGTTTTTT. Translating gives CASSLDRNTGELFF.

This chain links TRBV7-2 with TRBJ1-6, with D perhaps TRBD1 (6 bases). The V end was cut by 3 bases, the J end by 10 bases, with 16 bases between. Per germline, CDR1 SGHTA and CDR2 FQGNSA. The CDR3 is 15 amino acids. The CDR3, as DNA: TGTGCCAGCAGCTTGACAGGCCCCCGGGGATCACCCCTCCACTTT. Translating it yields CASSLTGPRGSPLHF.

V is TRBV3-1 (or the pseudogene TRBV3-2) and J is TRBJ2-7; D perhaps matches TRBD2 (5 bases). The length of the CDR3 is 14 residues. Germline assignment: CDR1 LGHDT and CDR2 YNNKEL (reference sequence). V was pared by 0 bases and J by 8 bases, with 14 bases between. CDR3 in amino acids: CASSQDSGSSKQYF. CDR3 nucleotides: TGTGCCAGCAGCCAAGATTCGGGGAGTAGCAAGCAGTACTTC.

The chain employs TRBV28 and TRBJ2-1; possible D gene TRBD2, 5 bases. Germline assignment: CDR1 MDHEN and CDR2 SYDVKM. This CDR3 has 14 amino acids. Trimming left V 7 bases short and J 2 bases short, with 12 bases between. CDR3 amino acids: CASTPADTYNEQFF. The CDR3 DNA reads as TGTGCCAGCACCCCAGCGGATACCTACAATGAGCAGTTCTTC.

This clone has a single count. The chain recombines TRBV19 with TRBJ1-2; 7 bases map to TRBD1. The CDR3 contains 17 residues. CDR1 is LNHDA, CDR2 SQIVND, per germline (reference sequence). V gave up 6 bases and J gave up 0 bases; unmatched junction bases: 13. CDR3 nucleotide sequence: TGTGCCAGTAGGAGAAGGGGGCCCACCACTACTAACTATGGCTACACCTTC. Translated, it gives CASRRRGPTTTNYGYTF.

The chain uses TRBV24-1 and TRBJ1-5; no clear D. This CDR3 is built from 13 residues. Germline CDR1 reads KGHDR; CDR2 reads SFDVKD. Trimming removed 1 base at V and 7 bases at J, with 7 bases between. The CDR3: CATSDFGVQPQHF. The CDR3 DNA sequence: TGTGCCACCAGTGATTTTGGGGTACAGCCCCAGCATTTT.

The chain carries TRBV30 and TRBJ2-3; TRBD2 might be the D (5 bases). CDR1 is GTSNPN and CDR2 is SVGIG in the germline V gene (reference sequence). This CDR3 spans 14 amino acids. V was shortened by 2 bases and J by 5 bases, with 14 bases between the two germline ends. The CDR3 nucleotides are TGTGCCTGGAGTCGGGGTTCGTCTAGAGATACGCAGTATTTT. Translated: CAWSRGSSRDTQYF.

The rearrangement uses TRBV27 and TRBJ1-1; 9 positions agree with TRBD1. The V gene end was trimmed by 6 bases and the J gene end by 7 bases; junction bases not matched to a gene: 3. The CDR3 consists of 12 residues. Looked up from germline, CDR1 is MNHEY and CDR2 is SMNVEV (reference sequence). As DNA, the CDR3 is TGTGCCAGCAGGGGGACAGGGCTTGAAGCTTTCTTT. This translates into CASRGTGLEAFF.

The chain carries TRBV11-2 and TRBJ2-5; perhaps TRBD1 as D (5 bases). The germline CDR1 and CDR2 sequences are SGHAT and FQNNGV. V dropped 1 base and J dropped 5 bases, with 11 bases sitting between them. The CDR3 runs to 14 residues. Here the CDR3 DNA reads TGTGCCAGCAGCTTAGTGCAGGGTGTGGAGACCCAGTACTTC. This sequence encodes CASSLVQGVETQYF.